What follows describes a single TCR beta chain. The CDR3 covers 16 residues. Germline V gene data show CDR1 as MNHEY and CDR2 as SVGEGT. V was clipped by 0 bases and J by 0 bases; unmatched bases: 4. Data came from immunoSEQ multiplex PCR; TCRdb stores just in-frame clones and leaves some out. The repertoire holds around 190,000 clones, with around 76% as singletons. This sample was taken from a study of blood T cell repertoires in COVID-19. The specimen sequenced was peripheral blood. This clonotype originated in a woman aged 45-59 years with active or convalescent COVID-19. The chain links TRBV6-2 or TRBV6-3 to TRBJ2-7; TRBD2 aligns across 8 bases. The CDR3 loop is CASSYSTSASSYEQYF. The CDR3 DNA reads TGTGCCAGCAGTTACTCGACTAGCGCGAGCTCCTACGAGCAGTACTTC.